This T cell receptor (beta chain) was obtained from a study of T cell responses to AZD1222 COVID-19 vaccine. Overall study findings and caveats: Close to half of spike-specific TCRs reportedly recognize unmutated variant regions. White British ancestry dominated among donors, who included more females, and clonal diversity was possibly underestimated. In all cases, repertoires were sampled only after the peak T cell response.

As for this clone: As yet, its antigen is unknown.

Germline CDR1 LNHDA, CDR2 SQIVND (reference sequence). The CDR3 is 13 amino acids. Deletions cut 5 bases from V and 3 bases from J, with 11 bases between. The assay was immunoSEQ multiplex PCR, and TCRdb's table has in-frame clones only and misses some. The sample has roughly 150,000 clones, over 90% seen once. Sequenced material: peripheral blood, taken on day 0 of AZD1222 vaccination. This TCR came from an adult in good health. V usage is TRBV19 and J usage is TRBJ2-7; D perhaps matches TRBD1 (6 bases). The CDR3 is CASSSQGIYEQYF. The CDR3 nucleotides read TGTGCCAGTAGTTCGCAGGGGATCTACGAGCAGTACTTC.